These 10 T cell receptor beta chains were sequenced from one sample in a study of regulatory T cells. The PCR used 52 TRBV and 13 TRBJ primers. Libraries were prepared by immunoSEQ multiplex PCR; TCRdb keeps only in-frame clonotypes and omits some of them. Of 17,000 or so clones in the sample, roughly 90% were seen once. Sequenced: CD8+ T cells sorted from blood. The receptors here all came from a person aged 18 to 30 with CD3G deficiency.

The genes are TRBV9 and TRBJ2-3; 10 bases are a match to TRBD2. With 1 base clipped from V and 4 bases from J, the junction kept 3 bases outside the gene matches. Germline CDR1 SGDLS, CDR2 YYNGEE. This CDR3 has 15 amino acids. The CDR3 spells CASSVSGGASDTQYF. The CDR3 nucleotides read TGTGCCAGCAGCGTAAGCGGGGGGGCCTCAGATACGCAGTATTTT. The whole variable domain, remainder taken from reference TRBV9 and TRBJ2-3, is DSGVTQTPKHLITATGQRVTLRCSPRSGDLSVYWYQQSLDQGLQFLIQYYNGEERAKGNILERFSAQQFPDLHSELNLSSLELGDSALYFCASSVSGGASDTQYFGPGTRLTVL.

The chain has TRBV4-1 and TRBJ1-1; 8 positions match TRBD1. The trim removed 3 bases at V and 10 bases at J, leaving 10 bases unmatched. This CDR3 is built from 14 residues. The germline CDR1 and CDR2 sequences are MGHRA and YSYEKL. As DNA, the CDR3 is TGCGCCAGCAGCCAGGGGACAGGTCCTCAGGGAGCTTTCTTT. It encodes CASSQGTGPQGAFF.

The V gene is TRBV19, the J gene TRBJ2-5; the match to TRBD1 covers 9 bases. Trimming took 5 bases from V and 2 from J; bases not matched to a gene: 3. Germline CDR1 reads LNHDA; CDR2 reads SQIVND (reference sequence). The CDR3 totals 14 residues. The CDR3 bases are TGTGCCAGTAGTTGGACAGGGGAACAAGAGACCCAGTACTTC. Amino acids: CASSWTGEQETQYF.

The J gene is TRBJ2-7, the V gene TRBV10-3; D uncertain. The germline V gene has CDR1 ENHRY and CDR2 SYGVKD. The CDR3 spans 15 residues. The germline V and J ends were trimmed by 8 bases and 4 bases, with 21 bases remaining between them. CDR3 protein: CAIGRYKDAEYEQYF. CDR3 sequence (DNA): TGTGCCATCGGCCGTTACAAGGACGCCGAGTACGAGCAGTACTTC.

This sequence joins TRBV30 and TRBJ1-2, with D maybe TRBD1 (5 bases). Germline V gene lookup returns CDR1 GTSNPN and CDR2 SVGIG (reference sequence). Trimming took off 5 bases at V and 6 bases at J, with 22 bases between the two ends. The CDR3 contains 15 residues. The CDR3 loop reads CAWWKPEGKNDGYTF. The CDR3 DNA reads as TGTGCCTGGTGGAAACCAGAGGGGAAAAATGATGGCTACACCTTC.

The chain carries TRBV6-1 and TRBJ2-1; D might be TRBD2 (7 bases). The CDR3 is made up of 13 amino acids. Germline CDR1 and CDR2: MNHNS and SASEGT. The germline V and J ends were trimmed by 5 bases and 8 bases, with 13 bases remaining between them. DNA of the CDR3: TGTGCCAGCAGTTATCGGGGGGCTTATGAGCAGTTCTTC. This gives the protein CASSYRGAYEQFF.

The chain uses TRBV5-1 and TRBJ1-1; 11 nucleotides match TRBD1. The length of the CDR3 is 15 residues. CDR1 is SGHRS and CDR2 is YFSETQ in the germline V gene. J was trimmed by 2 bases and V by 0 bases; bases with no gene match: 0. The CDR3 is CASSLGTGGNTEAFF. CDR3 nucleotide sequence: TGCGCCAGCAGCTTGGGGACAGGGGGCAACACTGAAGCTTTCTTT.

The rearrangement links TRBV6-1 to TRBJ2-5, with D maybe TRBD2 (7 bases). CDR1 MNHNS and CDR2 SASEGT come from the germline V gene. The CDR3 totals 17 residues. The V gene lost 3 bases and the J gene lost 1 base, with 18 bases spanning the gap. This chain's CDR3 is CASSEGGGGMGQETQYF. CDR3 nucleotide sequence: TGTGCCAGCAGTGAGGGAGGGGGGGGCATGGGCCAAGAGACCCAGTACTTC.

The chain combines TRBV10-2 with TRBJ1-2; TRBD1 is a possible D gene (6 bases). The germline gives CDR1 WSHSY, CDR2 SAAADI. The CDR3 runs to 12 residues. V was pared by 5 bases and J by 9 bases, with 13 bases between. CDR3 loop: CASSPTGRRYTF. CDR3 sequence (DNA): TGCGCCAGCAGTCCGACAGGTCGGCGCTACACCTTC.

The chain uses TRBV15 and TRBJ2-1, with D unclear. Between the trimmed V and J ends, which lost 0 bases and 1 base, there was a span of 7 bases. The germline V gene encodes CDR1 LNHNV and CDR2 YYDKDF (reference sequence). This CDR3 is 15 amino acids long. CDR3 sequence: CATSRDRASYNEQFF. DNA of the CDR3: TGTGCCACCAGCAGAGATAGGGCATCCTACAATGAGCAGTTCTTC. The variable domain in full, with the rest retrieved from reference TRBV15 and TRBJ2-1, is DAMVIQNPRYQVTQFGKPVTLSCSQTLNHNVMYWYQQKSSQAPKLLFHYYDKDFNNEADTPDNFQSRRPNTSFCFLDIRSPGLGDTAMYLCATSRDRASYNEQFFGPGTRLTVL.